The present entry profiles one T cell receptor (beta chain) with its context. This sample was included in a study of T cell responses to AZD1222 COVID-19 vaccine. V lost 1 base, J lost 0 bases, and 8 bases lay in between. Germline CDR1 SNHLY, CDR2 FYNNEI. This CDR3 is 15 amino acids long. TCRdb's copy holds only in-frame clones and misses some; the assay was immunoSEQ multiplex PCR. The sample carries over 150,000 clones, roughly 92% recorded once. This receptor was obtained from an adult in good health. The rearrangement uses TRBV2 and TRBJ2-3; no clear D gene. Material: peripheral blood, obtained on day 0 of AZD1222 vaccination. This chain's CDR3 is CASSEGPPSTDTQYF. The CDR3 region has the DNA TGTGCCAGCAGTGAAGGGCCCCCCAGCACAGATACGCAGTATTTT.